This T cell receptor beta chain emerged from a study of OX40 agonist ivuxolimab in advanced cancers. Study-level background: Patients were dosed intravenously with ivuxolimab at 0.01 to 10 mg/kg every 2 weeks.

Concerning this clone: Its antigen is not identified.

Study-level points and caveats: In the expanded peripheral T cells, antigen specificity was never determined. Among the nonresponders, some also had low normalized T-cell clonal expansion.

The method was immunoSEQ multiplex PCR; TCRdb's version includes in-frame clones alone and lacks a portion of them. Of about 45,000 clones listed, about 88% were seen once; the top ten hold over 1%. Patients were ineligible given autoimmune disease history or systemic immunosuppression. The CDR3 length is 13 residues. CDR1 and CDR2 (germline): SGHVS, FQNEAQ. Between the trimmed V and J ends, which lost 5 bases and 1 base, there was a span of 8 bases. The specimen comprised CD4+ or CD8+ T cells sorted from blood, sampled in a trial of the OX40 agonist ivuxolimab. The clonotype originates from an adult with an advanced solid tumor such as melanoma, head and neck, liver or kidney cancer. V usage is TRBV7-8 and J usage is TRBJ1-1; no reliable D call. The CDR3 protein is CASSRGRNTEAFF. CDR3 bases: TGTGCCAGCAGCCGCGGTAGGAACACTGAAGCTTTCTTT.